This T cell receptor beta chain was found in a study of cytomegalovirus exposure and HLA in healthy donors. Study-wide context: The same platform used for the approximately 670 first-cohort repertoires was also used for the 95 to 150 validation repertoires, as a later analysis reported.

Profiling relied on immunoSEQ multiplex PCR, and the TCRdb table lists in-frame clones only, not all of them. Of fewer than 400,000 clones in the sample, 86% were seen once. General study results and limits: For cytomegalovirus status, the classifier reportedly gave diagnoses with high specificity and sensitivity. Generally TCR sequences proved uncommon, though certain public TCRs appeared in numerous donors. One later analysis, an examination of the roughly 130 validation repertoires, found that first-cohort TCR clusters tended to co-occur in them.

V was pared by 5 bases and J by 2 bases, with 3 bases of the junction left unmatched. The CDR3 is 14 amino acids. Looked up from germline, CDR1 is SQVTM and CDR2 is ANQGSEA. About this clone itself: Its antigen is still unknown.

Sequencing was done on a sample of PBMCs. This chain uses TRBV29-1 with TRBJ2-7, with 13 positions matching TRBD2. The TCR sequence derives from a woman under 30 in good health and CMV-seronegative. CDR3 protein: CSVTLAGGPYEQYF. CDR3 sequence (DNA): TGCAGCGTTACACTAGCGGGAGGGCCCTACGAGCAGTACTTC.